Below, one T cell receptor beta chain is given with its context. Its matching antigen is unknown. RNA transcripts provided the source from which TCR beta CDR3 regions were amplified. The primer set for the first-round RT-PCR of the TCR CDR3 was HTBI. TCRdb used MiXCR to reprocess the multiplex PCR reads, holding one entry per CDR3 protein. The table has 190,000 or so distinct CDR3 sequences, about 18% seen once. This sample was included in a study of T cells in Graves' hyperthyroidism and ophthalmopathy. Overall study results and limits: In blood, most of the thyroid clonotypes expanded above 0.001 were also present.

Stable disease denoted Graves' hyperthyroidism without ophthalmopathy progression within 18 months. Diagnoses were established using clinical symptoms, serum thyroxine and TRAb, thyroid ultrasound and orbital computed tomography. The receptor was isolated from a man aged 35-49 years with Graves' hyperthyroidism. Material for sequencing was blood.

Here the CDR3 DNA reads TGTGCCAGCTCCCGGGCGGCCGGGGCCACTAATGAAAAACTGTTTTTT. Translated: CASSRAAGATNEKLFF. This sequence joins TRBV6-2 or TRBV6-3 and TRBJ1-4, with TRBD1 as a possible D gene (5 bases). There are 16 residues in the CDR3. Trimming took off 8 bases at V and 2 bases at J, with 18 bases between the two ends. Germline loops: CDR1 MNHEY, CDR2 SVGEGT.